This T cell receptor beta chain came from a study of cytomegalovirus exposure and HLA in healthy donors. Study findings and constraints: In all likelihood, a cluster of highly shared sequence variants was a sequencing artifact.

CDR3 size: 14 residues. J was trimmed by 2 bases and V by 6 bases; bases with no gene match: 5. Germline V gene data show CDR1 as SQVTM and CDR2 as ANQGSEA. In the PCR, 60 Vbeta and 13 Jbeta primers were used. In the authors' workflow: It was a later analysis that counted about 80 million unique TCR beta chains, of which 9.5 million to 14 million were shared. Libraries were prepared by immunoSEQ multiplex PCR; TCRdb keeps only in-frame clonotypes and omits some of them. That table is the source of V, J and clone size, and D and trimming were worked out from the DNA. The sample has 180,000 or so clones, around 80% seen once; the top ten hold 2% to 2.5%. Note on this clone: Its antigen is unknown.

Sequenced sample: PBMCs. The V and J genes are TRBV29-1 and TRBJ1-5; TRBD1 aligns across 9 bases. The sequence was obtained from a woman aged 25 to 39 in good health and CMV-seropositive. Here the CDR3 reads CSVRDRVGNQPQHF. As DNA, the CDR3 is TGCAGCGTCCGGGACAGGGTTGGCAATCAGCCCCAGCATTTT.